Listed below are T cell receptor beta chains from one sample, sequenced in a study of blood T cell repertoires in COVID-19. Assay: immunoSEQ multiplex PCR; the TCRdb copy retains only in-frame clones and omits some. The data show 100,000 to 150,000 clones, with 84% seen just once and nearly 4% held by the top ten. Sequences were obtained from PBMCs or T cells enriched from blood (not recorded which). The receptor source for this set is a woman aged 25 to 39 who had recovered from COVID-19. Each CDR3 is given with its conserved first and last residue. A D gene is named only where the DNA matches it firmly. Only part of the rows carry a size: once, few, many, or a class if the clone is expanded.

D	V	J	size	CDR3	DNA
.	TRBV7-2	TRBJ2-3	.	CASQATSRGDTQYF	TGTGCCAGCCAGGCGACTAGTAGGGGTGATACGCAGTATTTT
.	TRBV6-2/TRBV6-3	TRBJ1-1	.	CASSYYLGRGLNTEAFF	TGTGCCAGCAGTTATTACCTCGGCAGGGGCTTGAACACTGAAGCTTTCTTT
TRBD1	TRBV28	TRBJ1-4	.	CASSPTGGRSGKLFF	TGTGCCAGCAGTCCTACAGGGGGCAGGAGTGGAAAACTGTTTTTT
.	TRBV10-3	TRBJ2-2	.	CAISEKNRGELFF	TGTGCCATCAGTGAGAAAAATCGCGGGGAGCTGTTTTTT
TRBD1	TRBV7-9	TRBJ2-5	.	CASSLGTAAWETQYF	TGTGCCAGCAGCCTGGGGACAGCTGCGTGGGAGACCCAGTACTTC
TRBD1	TRBV7-2	TRBJ2-7	.	CASSFDRGTSYEQYF	TGTGCCAGCAGCTTCGACAGGGGTACTTCCTACGAGCAGTACTTC
TRBD1	TRBV28	TRBJ2-4	.	CASFDRGQSKNIQYF	TGTGCCAGTTTCGACAGGGGGCAATCCAAAAATATTCAGTACTTC
.	TRBV6-2/TRBV6-3	TRBJ2-1	.	CASSPLRGSYNEQFF	TGTGCCAGCAGCCCACTCAGAGGCTCCTACAATGAGCAGTTCTTC
TRBD2	TRBV6-1	TRBJ2-4	.	CASSEDVGGVDIQYF	TGTGCCAGCAGTGAAGACGTGGGAGGGGTAGACATTCAGTACTTC
.	TRBV7-2	TRBJ1-2	.	CASSLDSGSGGYTF	TGTGCCAGCAGCTTAGATTCGGGGAGTGGTGGCTACACCTTC
.	TRBV15	TRBJ2-1	.	CATSRDVEAGEQFF	TGTGCCACCAGCAGAGATGTGGAGGCGGGAGAGCAGTTCTTC
.	TRBV11-2	TRBJ2-7	.	CASSPKLLTPYEQYF	TGTGCCAGCAGCCCTAAGTTACTAACCCCCTACGAGCAGTACTTC
TRBD2	TRBV3-1/TRBV3-2	TRBJ2-1	.	CASSQELWASGYNEQFF	TGTGCCAGCAGCCAAGAACTCTGGGCTAGCGGTTACAATGAGCAGTTCTTC
.	TRBV9	TRBJ1-1	.	CASSPRGGGNTEAFF	TGTGCCAGCAGCCCCCGGGGGGGAGGGAACACTGAAGCTTTCTTT
.	TRBV9	TRBJ1-4	.	CASSVGWVANEKLFF	TGTGCCAGCAGCGTCGGGTGGGTTGCTAATGAAAAACTGTTTTTT
.	TRBV21-1	TRBJ2-6	.	CASAWCSGANVLTF	TGTGCCAGCGCGTGGTGCTCTGGGGCCAACGTCCTGACTTTC
TRBD2	TRBV4-2	TRBJ2-5	few	CASSQDRTGGKTQYF	TGTGCCAGCAGCCAAGATCGGACGGGGGGAAAGACCCAGTACTTC
.	TRBV2	TRBJ2-7	.	CASSEGPYEQYF	TGTGCCAGCAGTGAAGGGCCCTACGAGCAGTACTTC
TRBD1	TRBV28	TRBJ1-5	once	CASSTPRGARSQPQHF	TGTGCCAGCAGTACCCCCAGGGGGGCGCGCAGTCAGCCCCAGCATTTT
TRBD1	TRBV28	TRBJ1-2	once	CASRASGTGEGGYTF	TGTGCCAGCAGGGCATCCGGGACAGGGGAGGGAGGCTACACCTTC
TRBD2	TRBV18	TRBJ2-1	.	CASSLRTSGRTSSYNEQFF	TGTGCCAGCTCACTTCGGACTAGCGGGAGGACTAGCTCCTACAATGAGCAGTTCTTC
.	TRBV7-6	TRBJ2-3	.	CASSLFDSGRTDTQYF	TGTGCCAGCAGCTTATTTGATAGCGGACGCACAGATACGCAGTATTTT
.	TRBV2	TRBJ2-2	.	CASSEIRTGTGELFF	TGTGCCAGCAGTGAAATCCGGACGGGGACCGGGGAGCTGTTTTTT
TRBD2	TRBV2	TRBJ2-1	.	CASSDPASGRARYEQFF	TGTGCCAGCAGTGATCCCGCTAGCGGGAGGGCCCGGTATGAGCAGTTCTTC
.	TRBV28	TRBJ2-6	few	CASSLYGRGSGANVLTF	TGTGCCAGCAGTTTATACGGCAGGGGCTCTGGGGCCAACGTCCTGACTTTC
.	TRBV6-2/TRBV6-3	TRBJ1-4	once	CASSYSAVNEKLFF	TGTGCCAGCAGTTACTCGGCAGTTAATGAAAAACTGTTTTTT
.	TRBV19	TRBJ1-4	.	CASSIRGSNEKLFF	TGTGCCAGTAGTATAAGGGGGTCCAATGAAAAACTGTTTTTT
TRBD1	TRBV28	TRBJ1-6	.	CASSGGRGHNSPLHF	TGTGCCAGCAGCGGGGGCAGGGGGCATAATTCACCCCTCCACTTT
TRBD1	TRBV19	TRBJ1-2	few	CASTPVPRGDGYTF	TGTGCCAGCACCCCCGTCCCCAGGGGGGATGGCTACACCTTC
.	TRBV5-1	TRBJ1-2	.	CASSLVGGDNGYTF	TGCGCCAGCAGCTTGGTAGGGGGGGACAATGGCTACACCTTC
TRBD2	TRBV7-2	TRBJ2-1	.	CASSFSPSSGSGNEQFF	TGTGCCAGCAGCTTTTCCCCTTCTAGCGGGAGCGGCAATGAGCAGTTCTTC
.	TRBV14	TRBJ1-3	once	CASSPPSSIAGGNTIYF	TGTGCCAGCAGCCCCCCGTCCAGCATAGCGGGGGGAAACACCATATATTTT
TRBD1	TRBV28	TRBJ2-7	.	CASSREAGTGGYEQYF	TGTGCCAGCAGCCGTGAAGCCGGGACAGGGGGCTACGAGCAGTACTTC
TRBD2	TRBV4-1	TRBJ2-2	.	CASSLVGSGTIRNTGELFF	TGCGCCAGCAGCCTTGTGGGTTCTGGGACTATTCGGAACACCGGGGAGCTGTTTTTT
TRBD1	TRBV15	TRBJ1-1	.	CATGRWGQGDTEAFF	TGTGCCACCGGCCGCTGGGGACAGGGGGACACTGAAGCTTTCTTT
.	TRBV29-1	TRBJ1-5	.	CSVVDSRGNQPQHF	TGCAGCGTTGTGGACAGCCGAGGCAATCAGCCCCAGCATTTT
TRBD2	TRBV20-1	TRBJ2-5	.	CSASSSGGNQETQYF	TGCAGTGCTAGTTCTAGCGGGGGGAACCAAGAGACCCAGTACTTC
.	TRBV14	TRBJ2-1	.	CASSQDMAGEQFF	TGTGCCAGCAGCCAAGATATGGCTGGTGAGCAGTTCTTC
.	TRBV6-2/TRBV6-3	TRBJ2-7	.	CASSHLRAGFYEQYF	TGTGCCAGCAGTCACCTAAGGGCGGGATTTTACGAGCAGTACTTC
TRBD1	TRBV28	TRBJ1-4	.	CASSFRGEKLFF	TGTGCCAGCAGTTTCAGGGGGGAAAAACTGTTTTTT
.	TRBV6-5	TRBJ2-1	.	CASSTWGESDEQFF	TGTGCCAGCTCCACCTGGGGCGAGAGCGATGAGCAGTTCTTC